The present TCR beta chain was sequenced within a study of STAT5B mutations in CD4+ large granular lymphocyte leukemia. Control samples were healthy donors' buffy coats. Method: immunoSEQ multiplex PCR; TCRdb's copy keeps in-frame clones and lacks some. The table lists under 40,000 clones, approximately 79% of them singletons. The TCR was taken from a human donor in good health. Sequencing was performed on CD4+ T cells from blood buffy coats.

The CDR3 loop reads CAGAPGRHTEAFF. CDR3 in DNA: TGTGCCGGTGCGCCCGGGAGGCACACTGAAGCTTTCTTT. This rearrangement joins TRBV6-1 to TRBJ1-1; D not certain. Germline-derived CDR1 and CDR2 are MNHNS and SASEGT. The V end was cut by 11 bases, the J end by 3 bases, with 16 bases between. This CDR3 comprises 13 residues.